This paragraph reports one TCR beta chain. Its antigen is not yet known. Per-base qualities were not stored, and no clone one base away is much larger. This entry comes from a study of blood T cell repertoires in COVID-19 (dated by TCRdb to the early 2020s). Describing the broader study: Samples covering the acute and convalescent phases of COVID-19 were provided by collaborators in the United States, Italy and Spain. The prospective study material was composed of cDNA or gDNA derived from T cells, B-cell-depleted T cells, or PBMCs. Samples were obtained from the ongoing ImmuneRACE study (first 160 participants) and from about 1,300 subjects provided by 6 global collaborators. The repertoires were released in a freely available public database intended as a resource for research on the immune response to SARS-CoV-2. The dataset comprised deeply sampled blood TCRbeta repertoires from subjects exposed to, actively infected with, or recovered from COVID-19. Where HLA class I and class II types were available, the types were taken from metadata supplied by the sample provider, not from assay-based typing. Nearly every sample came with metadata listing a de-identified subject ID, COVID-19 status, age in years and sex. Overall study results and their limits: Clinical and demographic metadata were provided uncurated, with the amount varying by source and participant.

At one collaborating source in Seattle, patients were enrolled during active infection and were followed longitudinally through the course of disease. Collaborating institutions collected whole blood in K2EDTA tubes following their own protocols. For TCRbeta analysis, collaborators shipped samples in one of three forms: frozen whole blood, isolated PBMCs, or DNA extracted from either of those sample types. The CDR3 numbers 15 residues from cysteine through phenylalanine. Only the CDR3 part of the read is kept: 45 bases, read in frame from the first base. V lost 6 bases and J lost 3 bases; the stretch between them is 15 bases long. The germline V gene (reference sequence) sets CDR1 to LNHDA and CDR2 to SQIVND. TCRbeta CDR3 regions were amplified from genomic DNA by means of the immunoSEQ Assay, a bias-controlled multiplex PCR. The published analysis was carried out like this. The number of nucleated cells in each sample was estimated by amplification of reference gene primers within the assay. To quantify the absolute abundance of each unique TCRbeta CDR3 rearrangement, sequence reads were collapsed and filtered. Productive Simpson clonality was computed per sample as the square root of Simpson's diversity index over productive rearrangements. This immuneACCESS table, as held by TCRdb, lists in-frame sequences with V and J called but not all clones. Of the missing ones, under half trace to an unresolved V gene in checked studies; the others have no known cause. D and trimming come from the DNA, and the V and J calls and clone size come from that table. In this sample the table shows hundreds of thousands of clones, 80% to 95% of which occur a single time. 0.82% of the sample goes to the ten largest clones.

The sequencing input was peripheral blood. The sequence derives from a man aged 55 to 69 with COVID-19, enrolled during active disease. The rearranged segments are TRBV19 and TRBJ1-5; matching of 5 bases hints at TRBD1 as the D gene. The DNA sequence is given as TGTGCCAGTAGATCGGGGGGGATCACCAATCAGCCCCAGCATTTT. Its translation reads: CASRSGGITNQPQHF. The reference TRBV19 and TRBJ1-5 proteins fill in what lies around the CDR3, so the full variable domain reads DGGITQSPKYLFRKEGQNVTLSCEQNLNHDAMYWYRQDPGQGLRLIYYSQIVNDFQKGDIAEGYSVSREKKESFPLTVTSAQKNPTAFYLCASRSGGITNQPQHFGDGTRLSIL.